What follows is one TCR beta chain and its context. This clone occurred once. Which antigen it targets is not known. Nothing much larger sits one base from this clone, and base qualities are not available. This specimen belongs to a study of blood T cell repertoires in COVID-19 (dated by TCRdb to 2020 to 2022). About the study as a whole: Samples from collaborators originated in the United States, Italy and Spain and spanned both the acute and convalescent phases of COVID-19. A de-identified subject ID, COVID-19 status, age in years and sex were almost always included in the sample metadata. Where available, HLA class I and class II types were obtained from metadata supplied by the sample provider rather than from assay-based typing. Deeply sampled blood TCRbeta repertoires from subjects exposed to, actively infected with, or recovered from COVID-19 were included in the dataset. The repertoires were made available in a free public database intended to serve as a resource for research on the immune response to SARS-CoV-2. The samples were drawn from the first 160 participants of the ongoing ImmuneRACE study and from about 1,200 subjects provided by 6 global collaborators. The material from the prospective study consisted of cDNA or gDNA derived from T cells, B-cell-depleted T cells, or PBMCs.

Participants in the prospective study were aged roughly 18 to 89 years, lived in 24 United States geographic areas, and enrolled through a virtual design. Cohort assignment in the prospective study relied on participant-reported clinical history from a screening survey and a study questionnaire. In the prospective study, mobile phlebotomists collected whole blood, serum and a nasopharyngeal or oropharyngeal swab from each participant. Participants in the prospective study had the option to provide additional blood draws and questionnaires over a roughly 2-month period. Before DNA extraction, blood samples from the prospective study were shipped at room temperature or frozen. Study-wide conclusions, independent of this receptor: How much clinical and demographic metadata was included differed by source and by participant, and the metadata was provided uncurated.

TCRbeta CDR3 regions were amplified from genomic DNA by means of the immunoSEQ Assay, a bias-controlled multiplex PCR. The paper's processing steps were these. Within the assay, amplification of reference gene primers was used to estimate how many nucleated cells each sample contained. To quantify the absolute abundance of each unique TCRbeta CDR3 rearrangement, sequence reads were collapsed and filtered. For each sample, productive Simpson clonality was calculated as the square root of Simpson's diversity index over productive rearrangements. The clones in this table, taken by TCRdb from immuneACCESS, are in-frame only. Not every clone is retained; where verified, under half of the shortfall comes from an unresolved V gene, and the cause of the rest is unknown. For V, J and clone size, that table is used; D and trimming come from the DNA. The sample table holds about 180,000 clones, of which nearly 90% were seen once. Of the sample, 2% to 2.5% is held by the ten largest clones.

The CDR3 holds 14 amino acids from the cysteine to the phenylalanine. The kept DNA is CDR3 alone, 42 bases in frame from the first base. V loses 4 bases at its end and J loses 6 bases; junction bases beyond the gene matches: 7. CDR1 SGHRS and CDR2 YFSETQ were looked up in the germline V gene. The source of this sequence is a woman between 35 and 50 years old with acute COVID-19. This receptor chain uses TRBV5-1 and TRBJ2-3; the junction holds 8 bases that match TRBD1. Material for sequencing was PBMCs or T cells enriched from blood (not recorded which). The CDR3 protein sequence reads: CASSPQTGEDTQYF. In nucleotides, the sequence is TGCGCCAGCAGCCCCCAGACAGGGGAGGATACGCAGTATTTT.